This TCR beta chain was sequenced for a study of T cells in localized non-small cell lung cancer. This CDR3 spans 14 amino acids. Germline assignment: CDR1 MDHEN and CDR2 SYDVKM. The V end lost 8 bases, the J end lost 4 bases, and 15 bases lay between the germline ends. Repertoires were generated with immunoSEQ multiplex PCR, while TCRdb's copy carries only in-frame clones and drops some. The data show some 64,000 clones, roughly nine tenths seen once. Sequenced here: peripheral blood, sampled before any cancer treatment. This TCR came from a woman aged 35 to 70 with stage I lung adenocarcinoma. The chain couples TRBV28 to TRBJ1-3; D may be TRBD1 (5 bases). CDR3 amino acids: CASSGGFPGNTIYF. The CDR3 nucleotides are TGTGCCAGCTCGGGGGGTTTTCCCGGAAACACCATATATTTT.